Shown below are 29 T cell receptor beta chains from a single sample sequenced in a study of T cells in Graves' hyperthyroidism and ophthalmopathy. Amplified TCR beta CDR3 regions came from RNA transcripts. In the first-round RT-PCR of the TCR CDR3, the HTBI primer set was used. TCRdb recomputed calls from the multiplex PCR reads with MiXCR, one row per CDR3 protein. The sample contains 650,000 to 850,000 distinct CDR3 sequences, over 15% of which appear only once. Source material: blood. The receptors were sampled from a woman aged 50 to 65 with Graves' hyperthyroidism that later progressed to Graves' ophthalmopathy.

This clonotype was seen repeatedly, ten times or more. This chain uses TRBV3-1 with TRBJ2-5; D is ambiguous. CDR1 LGHDT and CDR2 YNNKEL come from the germline V gene (reference sequence). The CDR3 has 11 residues. Between the trimmed V and J ends, which lost 4 bases and 7 bases, there was a span of 7 bases. CDR3 loop: CASSLYGTQYF. The CDR3 coding sequence is TGTGCCAGCAGCCTGTACGGGACCCAGTACTTC.

This clonotype came up a few times. The chain combines TRBV5-5 with TRBJ2-5; TRBD1 is a possible D gene (5 bases). From germline, CDR1 is SGHKS and CDR2 YYEKEE (reference sequence). V was shortened by 5 bases and J by 4 bases, with 18 bases between the two germline ends. The CDR3 contains 15 residues. The CDR3 coding sequence is TGTGCCAGCAGTCAAGAAAATATAGGGGCAGAGACCCAGTACTTC. Its protein is CASSQENIGAETQYF.

This clonotype was found a few times. This rearrangement joins TRBV7-9 to TRBJ2-1; 7 bases agree with TRBD1. The CDR3 extends over 16 amino acids. Germline CDR1 is SEHNR and CDR2 is FQNEAQ (reference sequence). Germline trimming cut 5 bases from V and 4 bases from J; bases unmatched to any gene: 11. This chain's CDR3 is CASSRNDRENYNEQFF. In DNA, the CDR3 is TGTGCCAGCAGCCGAAACGACAGGGAGAATTACAATGAGCAGTTCTTC.

This clonotype was seen repeatedly, ten times or more. V and J are TRBV30 and TRBJ1-4; D remains unclear. Germline V gives CDR1 GTSNPN, CDR2 SVGIG (reference sequence). Trimming stripped 0 bases from V and 3 bases from J, with 11 bases between. The CDR3 loop spans 15 amino acids. The CDR3 region has the DNA TGTGCCTGGAGTGTACTCGGGTTGGCTAATGAAAAACTGTTTTTT. This gives the protein CAWSVLGLANEKLFF.

This chain joins TRBV6-1 and TRBJ1-3; the D is unclear. The CDR3 is 15 amino acids. The V gene lost 7 bases and the J gene lost 0 bases, with 13 bases spanning the gap. The germline gives CDR1 MNHNS, CDR2 SASEGT. The CDR3 loop reads CASNPAAVSGNTIYF. DNA of the CDR3: TGTGCCAGCAACCCAGCGGCCGTCTCTGGAAACACCATATATTTT.

The rearrangement links TRBV20-1 to TRBJ1-3; D is unresolved. Germline values: CDR1 DFQATT, CDR2 SNEGSKA (reference sequence). The V and J ends lost 0 bases and 4 bases respectively, with 7 bases between them. There are 13 residues in the CDR3. The CDR3 loop reads CSARDTIGNTIYF. CDR3 in DNA: TGCAGTGCTAGAGATACCATAGGAAACACCATATATTTT.

About this clonotype itself: Relative to the germline gene, one junction end is altered; a read error may explain this. This rearrangement joins TRBV5-4 to TRBJ2-5, with D uncertain. The CDR3 covers 14 residues. Germline CDR1 reads SGHNT; CDR2 reads YYREEE (reference sequence). This CDR3 is CAGSLQAGQETQYF. The CDR3 coding sequence is TGTGCCGGCAGCTTGCAGGCCGGTCAAGAGACCCAGTACTTC.

This clonotype was detected a few times. The chain links TRBV4-1 to TRBJ1-5; D possibly corresponds to TRBD1 (5 bases). This CDR3 has 15 amino acids. The germline CDR1 and CDR2 sequences are MGHRA and YSYEKL. V was pared by 0 bases and J by 6 bases, with 12 bases between. CDR3 nucleotides: TGCGCCAGCAGCCAAGATCGGGGGTGGGGTCAGCCCCAGCATTTT. Translated: CASSQDRGWGQPQHF.

CDR3 in DNA: TGCGCCAGCAGCTTGGGCTGGGGAATTGAGACTAATGAAAAACTGTTTTTT. It translates to CASSLGWGIETNEKLFF. The chain uses TRBV5-1 and TRBJ1-4; D unresolved. The CDR3 totals 17 residues. Looked up from germline, CDR1 is SGHRS and CDR2 is YFSETQ. V dropped 0 bases and J dropped 2 bases, with 14 bases sitting between them.

This clonotype was detected ten times or more. The V and J genes are TRBV2 and TRBJ2-5; D remains unclear. The CDR3 consists of 14 residues. V was clipped by 1 base and J by 1 base, with 7 bases between them. Germline V gives CDR1 SNHLY, CDR2 FYNNEI. The CDR3 protein is CASSEDRRQETQYF. CDR3 nucleotide sequence: TGTGCCAGCAGTGAAGACAGACGCCAAGAGACCCAGTACTTC.

This clonotype was seen a few times. The chain combines TRBV11-2 with TRBJ2-7, with TRBD1 matching over 7 bases. Germline values: CDR1 SGHAT, CDR2 FQNNGV. With 5 bases clipped from V and 0 bases from J, the junction kept 7 bases outside the gene matches. CDR3 length equals 15 residues. In nucleotides, the CDR3 is TGTGCCAGCAGCCGCCGGGACAGTAGCTCCTACGAGCAGTACTTC. This gives the protein CASSRRDSSSYEQYF.

This clonotype came up many times. The chain couples TRBV20-1 to TRBJ1-2, with D possibly being TRBD1 (5 bases). Trimming left V 5 bases short and J 3 bases short, with 13 bases between. Germline V CDR1 and CDR2: DFQATT, SNEGSKA (reference sequence). The CDR3 loop spans 13 amino acids. CDR3 sequence: CSASKGRDYGYTF. CDR3 DNA: TGCAGTGCTTCGAAGGGGAGGGACTATGGCTACACCTTC.

The rearrangement uses TRBV19 and TRBJ1-5, with 8 bases matching TRBD1. The CDR3 runs to 16 residues. V dropped 4 bases and J dropped 0; count of bases not matched to a gene: 5. Germline V CDR1 and CDR2: LNHDA, SQIVND (reference sequence). The DNA of the CDR3 is TGTGCCAGTAGTACGGACAGGGAATATAGCAATCAGCCCCAGCATTTT. Residues: CASSTDREYSNQPQHF. Combining the CDR3 with reference TRBV19 and TRBJ1-5 gives the whole variable domain DGGITQSPKYLFRKEGQNVTLSCEQNLNHDAMYWYRQDPGQGLRLIYYSQIVNDFQKGDIAEGYSVSREKKESFPLTVTSAQKNPTAFYLCASSTDREYSNQPQHFGDGTRLSIL.

CDR3 nucleotide sequence: TGTGCCTCCGCCGGCCGAGGGACAGATACGCAGTATTTT. Translating gives CASAGRGTDTQYF. V is TRBV30 and J is TRBJ2-3, with D possibly TRBD2 on 5 matching bases. The CDR3 is 13 amino acids. The germline V gene encodes CDR1 GTSNPN and CDR2 SVGIG (reference sequence). V lost 7 bases to trimming and J lost 3 bases, with 14 bases between them. Full variable domain (outside the CDR3, taken from reference TRBV30 and TRBJ2-3): SQTIHQWPATLVQPVGSPLSLECTVEGTSNPNLYWYRQAAGRGLQLLFYSVGIGQISSEVPQNLSASRPQDRQFILSSKKLLLSDSGFYLCASAGRGTDTQYFGPGTRLTVL.

This clonotype was observed a handful of times. J is TRBJ1-1 and V is TRBV5-6; D not certain. V was clipped by 4 bases and J by 9 bases, with 13 bases between them. Germline V CDR1 and CDR2: SGHDT, YYEEEE. CDR3 length equals 12 residues. The CDR3 protein is CASSVTSYKAFF. Here the CDR3 DNA reads TGTGCCAGCAGCGTTACAAGCTACAAAGCTTTCTTT.

Many counts were recorded for this clonotype. The CDR3, as DNA: TGCAGTGCCAGGGGGACAGGGGGAGAGACCCAGTACTTC. Its protein product is CSARGTGGETQYF. The chain employs TRBV20-1 and TRBJ2-5; TRBD1 aligns across 11 bases. Germline lookup yields CDR1 DFQATT and CDR2 SNEGSKA (reference sequence). CDR3 length: 13 amino acids. J lost 4 bases, V lost 6 bases, and 4 bases had no gene match.

This CDR3 reads CASSLSSWGLNSPLHF. The DNA for the CDR3 is TGTGCCAGCAGTTTAAGTAGTTGGGGGTTGAATTCACCCCTCCACTTT. The chain carries TRBV12-3 or TRBV12-4 and TRBJ1-6, with D possibly TRBD1 on 5 matching bases. Between the trimmed V and J ends, which lost 2 bases and 7 bases, there was a span of 15 bases. The CDR3 sequence is 16 residues long.

The gene calls are TRBV20-1 and TRBJ2-1; no firm D call. Looked up from germline, CDR1 is DFQATT and CDR2 is SNEGSKA (reference sequence). The CDR3 consists of 11 residues. V lost 4 bases to trimming and J lost 10 bases, with 11 bases between them. The CDR3 region is CSATRAVEQFF. CDR3 DNA sequence: TGCAGTGCTACTCGGGCTGTCGAGCAGTTCTTC.

The rearrangement uses TRBV3-1 and TRBJ2-1; 11 bases map to TRBD2. V was pared by 0 bases and J by 5 bases, with 9 bases of the junction left unmatched. Germline V CDR1 and CDR2: LGHDT, YNNKEL (reference sequence). CDR3 length: 18 residues. CDR3 sequence (DNA): TGTGCCAGCAGCCAAGATCCCTGGCTAGCGGGGGGTGACAATGAGCAGTTCTTC. It codes for CASSQDPWLAGGDNEQFF.

The chain uses TRBV5-1 and TRBJ2-7; D remains ambiguous. The V gene lost 0 bases and the J gene lost 2 bases, with 9 bases spanning the gap. The CDR3 covers 14 residues. CDR1 SGHRS and CDR2 YFSETQ come from the germline V gene. CDR3 nucleotides: TGCGCCAGCAGCTTGGAGTTTAGTACCTACGAGCAGTACTTC. Translating gives CASSLEFSTYEQYF.

This rearrangement joins TRBV5-1 to TRBJ2-3, with 11 bases matching TRBD2. The V and J ends lost 0 bases and 6 bases, in that order; junction bases with no gene match: 12. The CDR3 extends over 18 amino acids. Germline V gives CDR1 SGHRS, CDR2 YFSETQ. The CDR3 loop is CASSLETSGGAGSDTQYF. In DNA, the CDR3 is TGCGCCAGCAGCTTGGAAACTAGCGGGGGAGCGGGGTCCGATACGCAGTATTTT.

This clonotype was observed at least ten times. This sequence joins TRBV3-1 and TRBJ2-7; the match to TRBD2 covers 9 bases. Germline CDR1 reads LGHDT; CDR2 reads YNNKEL (reference sequence). The V and J ends lost 5 bases and 0 bases, in that order; junction bases with no gene match: 5. The CDR3 length is 15 residues. The CDR3 is CASSESGGSSYEQYF. The CDR3 bases are TGTGCCAGCAGCGAAAGCGGGGGGTCCTCCTACGAGCAGTACTTC.

This clonotype was counted ten times or more. The chain links TRBV7-6 to TRBJ1-1; D remains ambiguous. V was cut by 0 bases and J by 3 bases, with 5 bases left in between. CDR1 and CDR2 from the germline V gene are SGHVS and FNYEAQ. The CDR3 runs 13 residues. Written as DNA, the CDR3 is TGTGCCAGCAGCTTAGCCGGACACACTGAAGCTTTCTTT. It specifies CASSLAGHTEAFF.

The chain couples TRBV9 to TRBJ2-5, with 11 positions matching TRBD2. Germline values: CDR1 SGDLS, CDR2 YYNGEE. V gave up 1 base and J gave up 1 base; unmatched junction bases: 6. The CDR3 spans 17 residues. CDR3 bases: TGTGCCAGCAGCGTATCTCCACTAGCGGGGGTCCAAGAGACCCAGTACTTC. Encoded protein: CASSVSPLAGVQETQYF.

This clonotype was seen only a few times. The chain has TRBV10-3 and TRBJ1-4; perhaps TRBD1 as D (5 bases). The CDR3 has 14 amino acids. Germline CDR1 and CDR2: ENHRY and SYGVKD. The V end lost 6 bases, the J end lost 6 bases, and 14 bases lay between the germline ends. The CDR3 bases are TGTGCCATCAGAGACGGGGGACGGGATGAAAAACTGTTTTTT. This codes for CAIRDGGRDEKLFF.

The chain combines TRBV30 with TRBJ2-7; 7 bases match TRBD1. Germline assignment: CDR1 GTSNPN and CDR2 SVGIG (reference sequence). The ends lost 5 bases at V and 2 bases at J; junction bases unmatched: 9. This CDR3 region has 14 residues. In nucleotides, the CDR3 is TGTGCCTGGGAAACTGGGACAGCCGCCTACGAGCAGTACTTC. This sequence encodes CAWETGTAAYEQYF.

This clonotype was picked up many times. The chain links TRBV20-1 to TRBJ1-1; 12 bases map to TRBD1. The CDR3 is 18 amino acids. Germline CDR1 is DFQATT and CDR2 is SNEGSKA (reference sequence). With V trimmed by 0 bases and J by 2 bases, 10 bases remained unmatched. CDR3 nucleotides: TGCAGTGCTAGAGAAACAACCGGGACAGGGGGCGCAAACACTGAAGCTTTCTTT. Translated, it gives CSARETTGTGGANTEAFF.

The chain combines TRBV24-1 with TRBJ2-3, with a weak D call TRBD2 (5 bases). Germline assignment: CDR1 KGHDR and CDR2 SFDVKD. V lost 9 bases to trimming and J lost 6 bases, with 18 bases between them. The length of the CDR3 is 14 residues. CDR3 sequence: CATAPTLGVDTQYF. The CDR3 DNA is TGTGCCACCGCCCCGACCCTCGGGGTGGATACGCAGTATTTT.

This clonotype was detected only a few times. This rearrangement joins TRBV20-1 to TRBJ2-3; D is unresolved. The CDR3 totals 11 residues. Germline V gives CDR1 DFQATT, CDR2 SNEGSKA (reference sequence). With 5 bases removed from V and 2 bases from J, the gap between germline ends came to 5 bases. CDR3 nucleotides: TGCAGTGCTGATAACACAGATACGCAGTATTTT. Amino acid sequence: CSADNTDTQYF.